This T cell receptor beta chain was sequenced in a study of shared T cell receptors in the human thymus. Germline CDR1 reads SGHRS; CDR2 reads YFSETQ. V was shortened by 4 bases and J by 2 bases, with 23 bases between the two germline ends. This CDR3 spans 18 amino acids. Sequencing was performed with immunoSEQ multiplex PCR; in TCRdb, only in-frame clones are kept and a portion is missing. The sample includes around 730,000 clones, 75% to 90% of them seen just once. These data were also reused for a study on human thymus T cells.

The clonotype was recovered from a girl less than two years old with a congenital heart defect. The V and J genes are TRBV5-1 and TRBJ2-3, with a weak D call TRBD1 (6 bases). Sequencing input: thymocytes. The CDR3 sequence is CASSLIQPYRDVTDTQYF. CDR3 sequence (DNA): TGCGCCAGCAGCCTAATCCAACCATACAGGGATGTCACAGATACGCAGTATTTT.